This T cell receptor beta chain was retrieved from a study of early T cells in non-severe SARS-CoV-2 infection. As for the study in general: The chains were unpaired, and the sequenced material was bulk RNA from unsorted whole blood. Study outcomes and limitations: VDJdb-based annotation leaned toward anti-spike CD8 responses and missed private and CD4 specificities.

As for this clonotype: Its antigen is as yet unknown.

Unique molecular identifiers were attached to individual cDNA molecules. TCRdb itself ran the 5' RACE reads through MiXCR, one entry per CDR3 protein. In the table there are about 110,000 distinct CDR3 sequences, over 10% of which are singletons. V dropped 6 bases and J dropped 7; count of bases not matched to a gene: 10. This CDR3 is built from 14 residues. CDR1 and CDR2 (germline): DFQATT, SNEGSKA (reference sequence). The sequences come from whole blood, collected at baseline. The TCR originated in an adult who was a healthcare worker with PCR-confirmed SARS-CoV-2 infection or an uninfected control (not recorded which). V and J are TRBV20-1 and TRBJ1-2, with 11 bases identical to TRBD1. The CDR3 DNA reads as TGCAGTGCCTCGGACAGGGGGCTTTTAGGTGGCTACACCTTC. Encoded protein: CSASDRGLLGGYTF.